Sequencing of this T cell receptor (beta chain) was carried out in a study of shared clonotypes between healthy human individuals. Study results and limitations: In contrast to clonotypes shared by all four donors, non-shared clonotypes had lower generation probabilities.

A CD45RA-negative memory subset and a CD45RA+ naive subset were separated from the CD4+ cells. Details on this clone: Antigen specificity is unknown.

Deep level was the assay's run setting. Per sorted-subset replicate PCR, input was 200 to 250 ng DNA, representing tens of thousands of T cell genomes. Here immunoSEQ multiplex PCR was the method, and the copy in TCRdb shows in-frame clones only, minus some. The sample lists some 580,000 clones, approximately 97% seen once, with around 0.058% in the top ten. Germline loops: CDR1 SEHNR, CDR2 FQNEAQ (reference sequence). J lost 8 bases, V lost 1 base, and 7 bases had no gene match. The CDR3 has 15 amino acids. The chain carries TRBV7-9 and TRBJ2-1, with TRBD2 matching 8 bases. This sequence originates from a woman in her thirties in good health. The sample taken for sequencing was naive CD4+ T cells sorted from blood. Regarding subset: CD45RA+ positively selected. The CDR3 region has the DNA TGTGCCAGCAGCTTAGTTTCCGGGAGGGCCCATGAGCAGTTCTTC. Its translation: CASSLVSGRAHEQFF.